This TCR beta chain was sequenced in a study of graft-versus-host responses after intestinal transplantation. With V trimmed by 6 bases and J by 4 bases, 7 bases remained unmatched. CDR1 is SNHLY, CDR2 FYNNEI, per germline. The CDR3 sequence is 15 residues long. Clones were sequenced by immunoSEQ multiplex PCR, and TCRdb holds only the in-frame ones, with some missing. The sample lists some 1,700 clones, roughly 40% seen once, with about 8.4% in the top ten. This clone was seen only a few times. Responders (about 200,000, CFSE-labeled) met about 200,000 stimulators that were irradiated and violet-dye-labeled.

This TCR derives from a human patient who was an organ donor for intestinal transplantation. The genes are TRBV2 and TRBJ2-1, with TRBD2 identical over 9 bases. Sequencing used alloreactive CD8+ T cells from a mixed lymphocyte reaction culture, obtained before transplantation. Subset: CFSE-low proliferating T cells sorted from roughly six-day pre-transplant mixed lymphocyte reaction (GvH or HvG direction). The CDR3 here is CASSETSGVYNEQFF. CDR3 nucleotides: TGTGCCAGCAGCGAGACTAGCGGTGTATACAATGAGCAGTTCTTC.